This TCR beta chain was sequenced for a study of cytomegalovirus exposure and HLA in healthy donors. Remarks on this clone: The antigen remains unidentified.

This table comes from immunoSEQ multiplex PCR, and its TCRdb copy is limited to in-frame clones, with some not included. The sample records 110,000 to 150,000 clones, around 89% being singletons. The study's findings and limits: Most TCR sequences showed up rarely, but some public TCRs showed up in many donors. The study listed roughly 160 cytomegalovirus-associated TCR beta chains. Cytomegalovirus status was reportedly diagnosed by the classifier with high sensitivity and specificity.

The donors belonged to the approximately 110-subject validation cohort, separate from the 666-subject first cohort. From germline, CDR1 is SNHLY and CDR2 FYNNEI. CDR3 length: 11 amino acids. Trimming stripped 6 bases from V and 7 bases from J, with 10 bases between. This clonotype was sampled from a woman aged 25 to 39 in good health and CMV-seropositive. This chain links TRBV2 with TRBJ2-7; no reliable D call. Material for sequencing was PBMCs. The CDR3 sequence: CASRLGIEQYF. CDR3 in DNA: TGTGCCAGCAGACTGGGCATAGAGCAGTACTTC.